Below are 22 T cell receptor beta chains sequenced from a single sample in a study of blood T cells in healthy people across ages. A J-beta primer mix and a sample-barcoded 5' primer were used in a second PCR of roughly 7 to 12 cycles. One entry per CDR3 protein, called by TCRdb with MiXCR from the 5' RACE reads. The profile shows roughly 1,300,000 distinct CDR3 sequences, roughly 59% of them singletons. Specimen: blood. These TCRs come from a man aged 18-30 years in good health.

This clonotype was seen a few times. The DNA of the CDR3 is TGCAGTGCTTCCCTAGCGGGGGCTCCCAAGACCCAGTACTTC. Translation: CSASLAGAPKTQYF. The chain couples TRBV20-1 to TRBJ2-5; the match to TRBD2 covers 10 bases. CDR3 length: 14 amino acids. V gave up 5 bases and J gave up 6 bases; unmatched junction bases: 9. Germline values: CDR1 DFQATT, CDR2 SNEGSKA (reference sequence).

The chain links TRBV5-1 to TRBJ1-1; perhaps TRBD1 as D (5 bases). Germline assignment: CDR1 SGHRS and CDR2 YFSETQ. V dropped 5 bases and J dropped 11 bases, with 13 bases sitting between them. This CDR3 comprises 11 residues. CDR3 amino acids: CASRGGLVAFF. In DNA, the CDR3 is TGCGCCAGCAGGGGGGGATTGGTTGCTTTCTTT.

This rearrangement joins TRBV7-2 to TRBJ1-1, with a possible D match to TRBD1 (5 bases). The V end lost 5 bases, the J end lost 4 bases, and 14 bases lay between the germline ends. CDR1 is SGHTA and CDR2 is FQGNSA in the germline V gene. This CDR3 comprises 14 residues. The CDR3 is CASSPTQGPTEAFF. The CDR3 bases are TGTGCCAGCAGCCCCACTCAGGGCCCCACTGAAGCTTTCTTT. Drawing the rest from reference TRBV7-2 and TRBJ1-1, the complete variable domain is GAGVSQSPSNKVTEKGKDVELRCDPISGHTALYWYRQSLGQGLEFLIYFQGNSAPDKSGLPSDRFSAERTGGSVSTLTIQRTQQEDSAVYLCASSPTQGPTEAFFGQGTRLTVV.

This chain connects TRBV28 to TRBJ1-5, with D uncertain. This CDR3 contains 13 residues. Germline-derived CDR1 and CDR2 are MDHEN and SYDVKM. V was cut by 5 bases and J by 4 bases, with 9 bases left in between. The CDR3 sequence: CASSATENQPQHF. CDR3 nucleotide sequence: TGTGCCAGCAGTGCCACAGAAAATCAGCCCCAGCATTTT.

The genes are TRBV7-9 and TRBJ1-1; D might be TRBD1 (6 bases). Germline lookup yields CDR1 SEHNR and CDR2 FQNEAQ (reference sequence). The CDR3 contains 17 residues. Trimming removed 8 bases at V and 0 bases at J, with 22 bases between. CDR3 sequence: CASATGQSGSLNTEAFF. The CDR3 bases are TGTGCCAGCGCAACCGGACAGTCAGGGTCTCTGAACACTGAAGCTTTCTTT. The entire variable domain, with the rest obtained from reference TRBV7-9 and TRBJ1-1, is as follows: DTGVSQNPRHKITKRGQNVTFRCDPISEHNRLYWYRQTLGQGPEFLTYFQNEAQLEKSRLLSDRFSAERPKGSFSTLEIQRTEQGDSAMYLCASATGQSGSLNTEAFFGQGTRLTVV.

The chain joins TRBV4-1 to TRBJ2-1; D is possibly TRBD1 or TRBD2 (5 bases each). Germline CDR1 is MGHRA and CDR2 is YSYEKL. This CDR3 region has 15 residues. V dropped 0 bases and J dropped 7 bases, with 13 bases sitting between them. CDR3 amino acids: CASSQEEGFGNEQFF. CDR3 DNA: TGCGCCAGCAGCCAAGAAGAGGGGTTCGGGAATGAGCAGTTCTTC.

This clonotype was recorded a few times. The V and J genes are TRBV29-1 and TRBJ2-7, with D unclear. The CDR3 length is 11 residues. The V end lost 3 bases, the J end lost 4 bases, and 7 bases lay between the germline ends. Germline values: CDR1 SQVTM, CDR2 ANQGSEA. CDR3 amino acids: CSVEAEYEQYF. For the CDR3, the DNA is TGCAGCGTTGAGGCCGAATACGAGCAGTACTTC.

The V gene is TRBV6-2 or TRBV6-3, the J gene TRBJ2-5, with TRBD2 identical over 14 bases. Germline lookup yields CDR1 MNHEY and CDR2 SVGEGT. The CDR3 consists of 16 residues. The V segment lost 6 bases and the J segment 3 bases; nucleotides outside the gene matches: 6. The CDR3 here is CASSLGLAGGKETQYF. The CDR3 DNA reads TGTGCCAGCAGCCTCGGACTAGCGGGGGGTAAAGAGACCCAGTACTTC.

V is TRBV20-1 and J is TRBJ1-5; possibly TRBD1 for D (6 bases). The CDR3 spans 12 residues. The germline V gene has CDR1 DFQATT and CDR2 SNEGSKA (reference sequence). V was clipped by 7 bases and J by 3 bases, with 10 bases between them. CDR3 nucleotides: TGCAGTGGGGGGGCCCACAATCAGCCCCAGCATTTT. Translation: CSGGAHNQPQHF.

This clonotype has more than one count but fewer than ten. The V gene is TRBV1, the J gene TRBJ2-7; TRBD2, the D gene given by the table, was not confirmed from the DNA. TRBV1 has pseudogene status. The CDR3 length is 12 residues. CDR3 protein: CTSGGPPYEQYF. The CDR3 DNA follows: TGCACCAGCGGAGGCCCGCCCTACGAGCAGTACTTC.

The V and J genes are TRBV7-2 and TRBJ2-5; TRBD2 matches 7 bases. The V gene end was trimmed by 5 bases and the J gene end by 6 bases; junction bases not matched to a gene: 9. The CDR3 extends over 14 amino acids. The V gene's germline CDR1 is SGHTA and CDR2 FQGNSA. The DNA of the CDR3 is TGTGCCAGCAGCGATACGACTAGCATGCAGACCCAGTACTTC. Protein product: CASSDTTSMQTQYF.

This sequence joins TRBV4-3 and TRBJ1-2; 8 bases agree with TRBD1. Germline-derived CDR1 and CDR2 are LGHNA and YSLEER. CDR3 length: 13 residues. J lost 8 bases, V lost 3 bases, and 5 bases had no gene match. CDR3 loop: CASSQQGAAGYTF. The CDR3 DNA follows: TGCGCCAGCAGCCAGCAGGGGGCAGCAGGCTACACCTTC.

The chain is built from TRBV5-5 and TRBJ1-1; 7 bases match TRBD1. Losses at the gene ends were 2 bases for V and 4 bases for J; bases not matched to a gene: 8. CDR3 length equals 15 residues. The germline CDR1 and CDR2 sequences are SGHKS and YYEKEE (reference sequence). The CDR3 sequence: CASSLSAGGSTEAFF. CDR3 coding DNA: TGTGCCAGCAGCTTAAGCGCAGGGGGAAGCACTGAAGCTTTCTTT.

V is TRBV7-2 and J is TRBJ1-2; D is possibly TRBD1 (6 bases). V lost 5 bases to trimming and J lost 2 bases, with 18 bases between them. The length of the CDR3 is 16 residues. Germline V gene data show CDR1 as SGHTA and CDR2 as FQGNSA. The CDR3 nucleotides are TGTGCCAGCAGCCAACCCCCGGGACAACCCAACTATGGCTACACCTTC. Translated: CASSQPPGQPNYGYTF.

The V call is TRBV20-1, the J call TRBJ2-7, with 8 positions matching TRBD1. CDR3 length equals 15 residues. Germline V gene sequence: CDR1 DFQATT, CDR2 SNEGSKA (reference sequence). V lost 4 bases, J lost 2 bases, and 10 bases stayed unmatched. CDR3 coding DNA: TGCAGTGCTAATCCCCGACAGGGGACGACCTACGAGCAGTACTTC. Translated: CSANPRQGTTYEQYF.

This clonotype was detected only a few times. The V call is TRBV4-1, the J call TRBJ2-5; no firm D call. The V end was cut by 1 base, the J end by 4 bases, with 7 bases between. Germline V gives CDR1 MGHRA, CDR2 YSYEKL. The CDR3 spans 13 residues. The CDR3 bases are TGCGCCAGCAGCCAAGGAGTCGCAGAGACCCAGTACTTC. It specifies CASSQGVAETQYF.

The chain has TRBV15 and TRBJ1-5; D remains ambiguous. The length of the CDR3 is 15 residues. The V gene lost 0 bases and the J gene lost 6 bases, with 12 bases spanning the gap. The germline gives CDR1 LNHNV, CDR2 YYDKDF (reference sequence). CDR3 sequence (DNA): TGTGCCACCAGCAGAGATGCAAGTCGAGGTCAGCCCCAGCATTTT. It translates to CATSRDASRGQPQHF.

This clonotype turned up a few times. V is TRBV9 and J is TRBJ2-4, with 7 bases identical to TRBD2. The closer fit of TRBJ2-5 to the DNA end suggests the J call may be wrong. The CDR3 is 15 residues long. Germline CDR1 SGDLS, CDR2 YYNGEE. The CDR3 coding sequence is TGTGCCAGCAGCACTAGTAGCGCGGGGGTAGAGACCCAGTACTTC. Its translation is CASSTSSAGVETQYF.

The gene calls are TRBV28 and TRBJ1-6, with a possible D match to TRBD1 (6 bases). The CDR3 covers 14 residues. The V end was cut by 1 base, the J end by 7 bases, with 8 bases between. Germline V gene data show CDR1 as MDHEN and CDR2 as SYDVKM. Here the CDR3 reads CASSLYRENSPLHF. The DNA of the CDR3 is TGTGCCAGCAGTTTATACAGGGAAAATTCACCCCTCCACTTT.

This clonotype was found many times. The chain joins TRBV11-3 to TRBJ2-3; D not resolved. Trimming left V 1 base short and J 4 bases short, with 3 bases between. The CDR3 length is 12 residues. Germline V CDR1 and CDR2: SGHNT, YENEEA. This CDR3 reads CASSLVPDTQYF. The CDR3 region has the DNA TGTGCCAGCAGCTTAGTCCCAGATACGCAGTATTTT.

This chain links TRBV4-2 with TRBJ2-7, with no clear D. The CDR3 runs 15 residues. Deletions cut 3 bases from V and 0 bases from J, with 12 bases between. Germline V CDR1 and CDR2: LGHNA, YNFKEQ. CDR3 amino acids: CASSQQRTVSYEQYF. The CDR3 DNA reads as TGTGCCAGCAGCCAGCAAAGGACGGTCTCCTACGAGCAGTACTTC.

CDR3 bases: TGCAGTGCTAGACCCGCAGATACGCAGTATTTT. As protein: CSARPADTQYF. V gene TRBV20-1 combines with J gene TRBJ2-3; no reliable D call. Germline V lookup: CDR1 DFQATT, CDR2 SNEGSKA (reference sequence). The CDR3 has 11 amino acids. The ends were cut back, 2 bases at V and 4 bases at J, with 4 bases in the middle.